Listed below are T cell receptor beta chains from one sample, sequenced in a study of cytomegalovirus exposure and HLA in healthy donors. Libraries were prepared by immunoSEQ multiplex PCR; TCRdb keeps only in-frame clonotypes and omits some of them. The sample shows around 150,000 clones, 76% of them seen only once. Sequences were obtained from PBMCs. These receptors were obtained from a woman in her 40s in good health and CMV-seronegative. The CDR3 runs from the conserved cysteine through the conserved F or W. D genes are given only for firm matches. Rows may omit the clone size; those that give it use once, few, many or a size class.

v_call	j_call	d_call	clone_size	cdr3_length	cdr3_nt	cdr3_aa
TRBV18	TRBJ1-2	.	.	13	TGTGCCAGCTCACCGGTGGCGGATAATGGCTACACCTTC	CASSPVADNGYTF
TRBV6-5	TRBJ2-3	TRBD2	.	15	TGTGCCAGCAGTTACCAAGCGGGAGTCGGTTATACGCAGTATTTT	CASSYQAGVGYTQYF
TRBV7-9	TRBJ1-1	TRBD1	.	16	TGTGCCAGCAGCACTTGGACAGGGGGCGCGCACACTGAAGCTTTCTTT	CASSTWTGGAHTEAFF
TRBV4-1	TRBJ1-2	.	.	18	TGCGCCAGCAGCCAAGACCACAGGGTGCCCGATCTTAACTATGGCTACACCTTC	CASSQDHRVPDLNYGYTF
TRBV11-2	TRBJ2-5	.	.	18	TGTGCCAGCAGCTTAGTACATGTCGGGGGAGGATGGAGAAAGACCCAGTACTTC	CASSLVHVGGGWRKTQYF
TRBV2	TRBJ1-1	.	.	12	TGTGCCAGCAGAAATGAGAAAACTGAAGCTTTCTTT	CASRNEKTEAFF
TRBV5-1	TRBJ2-2	.	.	16	TGCGCCAGCAGCGCACCGGAAAAGGAGCCCACCGGGGAGCTGTTTTTT	CASSAPEKEPTGELFF
TRBV21-1	TRBJ1-1	.	.	19	TGTGCCAGCAGCGCACATTTGCCCGGGACAGGGAGACTCAACACTGAAGCTTTCTTT	CASSAHLPGTGRLNTEAFF
TRBV28	TRBJ2-7	.	.	14	TGTGCCAGCAGCCTCTTCGGTCCCACCTACGAGCAGTACTTC	CASSLFGPTYEQYF
TRBV4-2	TRBJ2-7	TRBD2	.	16	TGTGCCAGCAGCCACTCTAGCGGGGGCCCCTTTTACGAGCAGTACTTC	CASSHSSGGPFYEQYF
TRBV5-6	TRBJ2-2	.	.	12	TGTGCCAGCAGCCAAATCACCGGGGAGCTGTTTTTT	CASSQITGELFF
TRBV10-1	TRBJ2-1	TRBD2	.	16	TGCGCCAGCAGTGAAGTGGCTAGCGGGTCCTACAATGAGCAGTTCTTC	CASSEVASGSYNEQFF
TRBV6-5	TRBJ1-2	.	.	13	TGTGCCAGCAGATCTGACAAGGACTATGGCTACACCTTC	CASRSDKDYGYTF
TRBV6-4	TRBJ2-2	TRBD2	few	15	TGTGCCAGCAGTGACGAGCGGGGTCACACCGGGGAGCTGTTTTTT	CASSDERGHTGELFF
TRBV11-2	TRBJ2-1	.	.	16	TGTGCCAGCAGCTTAGTGAACCGGAGCTCCTACAATGAGCAGTTCTTC	CASSLVNRSSYNEQFF
TRBV5-1	TRBJ1-1	.	few	12	TGCGCCAGCAGCGAACAGGGCGGTGAAGCTTTCTTT	CASSEQGGEAFF
TRBV19	TRBJ1-1	TRBD1	.	15	TGTGCCAGTATCCCCCCGGGACAGGGGGCTTGGGAAGCTTTCTTT	CASIPPGQGAWEAFF
TRBV5-1	TRBJ2-1	TRBD1	.	16	TGCGCCAGCAGCTACAACCGGGACAGGGGAGACAATGAGCAGTTCTTC	CASSYNRDRGDNEQFF
TRBV5-1	TRBJ1-1	.	.	14	TGCGCCAGCAGCACCGGGAGCCGCGACACTGAAGCTTTCTTT	CASSTGSRDTEAFF
TRBV6-5	TRBJ2-7	.	few	13	TGTGCCAGCAGTTCTCCAGTAGGCGGCGAGCAGTACTTC	CASSSPVGGEQYF
TRBV7-9	TRBJ2-1	.	once	15	TGTGCCAGCAGCAGTGCTGGGCCCAACTACAATGAGCAGTTCTTC	CASSSAGPNYNEQFF
TRBV5-5	TRBJ1-4	.	once	14	TGTGCCAGCAGCTTGGTAGCGGGTAATGAAAAACTGTTTTTT	CASSLVAGNEKLFF
TRBV13	TRBJ2-7	.	.	12	TGTGCCAGCAGCTTACGGGGTGGGGAGCAGTACTTC	CASSLRGGEQYF
TRBV27	TRBJ1-5	TRBD1	.	17	TGTGCCAGCAACGACCGGGGACAGGGGGCGCTTGGACAGCCCCAGCATTTT	CASNDRGQGALGQPQHF
TRBV19	TRBJ2-7	.	.	13	TGTGCCAGTTCCCCGGAAGGGGCTTACGAGCAGTACTTC	CASSPEGAYEQYF
TRBV7-9	TRBJ2-5	.	.	13	TGTGCCAGCGGGTCTGACACCGGAGAGACCCAGTACTTC	CASGSDTGETQYF
TRBV5-8	TRBJ1-2	.	once	14	TGTGCCAGCAGCTTGGGGCAGGCTAACTATGGCTACACCTTC	CASSLGQANYGYTF
TRBV9	TRBJ1-2	.	.	11	TGTGCCAGCAGCGTAGTGGCTGGCTACACCTTC	CASSVVAGYTF
TRBV9	TRBJ2-7	.	.	12	TGTGCCAGCAGCGCCGCGGGACGCGAGCAGTACTTC	CASSAAGREQYF
TRBV7-9	TRBJ2-7	.	.	15	TGTGCCAGCAGCTTTAGCGGAGATGAGTCCTACGAGCAGTACTTC	CASSFSGDESYEQYF